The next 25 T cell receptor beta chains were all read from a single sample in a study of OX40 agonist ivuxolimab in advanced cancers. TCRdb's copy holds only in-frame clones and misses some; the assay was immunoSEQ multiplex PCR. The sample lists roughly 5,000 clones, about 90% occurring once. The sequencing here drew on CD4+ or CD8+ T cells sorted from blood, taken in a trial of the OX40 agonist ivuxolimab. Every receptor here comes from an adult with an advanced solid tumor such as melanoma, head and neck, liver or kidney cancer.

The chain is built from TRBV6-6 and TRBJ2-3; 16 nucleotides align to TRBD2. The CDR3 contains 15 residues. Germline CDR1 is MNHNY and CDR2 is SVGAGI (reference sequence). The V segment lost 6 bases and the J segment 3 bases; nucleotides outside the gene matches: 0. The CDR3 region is CASRGLAGGTDTQYF. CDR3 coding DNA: TGTGCCAGCAGGGGACTAGCGGGAGGGACAGATACGCAGTATTTT.

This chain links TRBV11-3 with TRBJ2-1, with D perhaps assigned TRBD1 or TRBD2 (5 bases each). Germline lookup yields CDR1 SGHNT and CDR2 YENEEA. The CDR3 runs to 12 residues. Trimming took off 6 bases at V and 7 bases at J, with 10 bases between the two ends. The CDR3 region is CASSPGTNEQFF. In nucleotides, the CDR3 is TGTGCCAGCAGTCCGGGGACGAATGAGCAGTTCTTC.

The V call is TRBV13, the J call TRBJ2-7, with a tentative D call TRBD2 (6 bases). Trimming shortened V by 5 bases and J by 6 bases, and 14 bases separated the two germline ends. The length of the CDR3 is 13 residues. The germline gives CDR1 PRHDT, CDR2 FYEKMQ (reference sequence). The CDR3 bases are TGTGCCAGCAGCCCGGGACTTAGCACCGAGCAGTACTTC. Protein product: CASSPGLSTEQYF.

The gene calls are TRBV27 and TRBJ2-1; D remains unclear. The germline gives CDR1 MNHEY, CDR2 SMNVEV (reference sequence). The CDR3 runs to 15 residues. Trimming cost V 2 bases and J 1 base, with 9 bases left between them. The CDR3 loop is CASSLIGTSYNEQFF. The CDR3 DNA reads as TGTGCCAGCAGTTTAATAGGTACTTCCTACAATGAGCAGTTCTTC.

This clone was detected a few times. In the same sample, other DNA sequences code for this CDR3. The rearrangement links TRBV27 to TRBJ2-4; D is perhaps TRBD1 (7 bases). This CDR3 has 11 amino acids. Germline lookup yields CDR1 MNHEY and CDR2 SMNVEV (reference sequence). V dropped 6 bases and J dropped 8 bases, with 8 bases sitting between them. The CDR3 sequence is CASSRGDIQYF. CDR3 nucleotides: TGTGCCAGCAGCAGGGGGGACATTCAGTACTTC.

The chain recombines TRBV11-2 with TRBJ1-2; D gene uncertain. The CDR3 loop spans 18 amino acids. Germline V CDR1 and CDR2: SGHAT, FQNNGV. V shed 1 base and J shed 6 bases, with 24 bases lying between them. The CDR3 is CASSLGRGYATEANGYTF. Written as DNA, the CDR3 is TGTGCCAGCAGCTTAGGCCGGGGTTATGCAACGGAGGCTAATGGCTACACCTTC.

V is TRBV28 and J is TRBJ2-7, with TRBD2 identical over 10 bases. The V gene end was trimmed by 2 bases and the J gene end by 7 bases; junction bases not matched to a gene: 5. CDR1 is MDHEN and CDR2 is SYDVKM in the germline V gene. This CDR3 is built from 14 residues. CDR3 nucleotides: TGTGCCAGCAGTTTACCGGGACTAGCGCGGGAGCAGTACTTC. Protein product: CASSLPGLAREQYF. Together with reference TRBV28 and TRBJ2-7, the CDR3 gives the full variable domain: DVKVTQSSRYLVKRTGEKVFLECVQDMDHENMFWYRQDPGLGLRLIYFSYDVKMKEKGDIPEGYSVSREKKERFSLILESASTNQTSMYLCASSLPGLAREQYFGPGTRLTVT.

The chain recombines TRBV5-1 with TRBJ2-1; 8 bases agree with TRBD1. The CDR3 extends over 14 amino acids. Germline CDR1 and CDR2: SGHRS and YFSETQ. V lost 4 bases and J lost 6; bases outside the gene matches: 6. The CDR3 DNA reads TGCGCCAGCAGCCCTGGACAGGGTATCAATGAGCAGTTCTTC. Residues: CASSPGQGINEQFF.

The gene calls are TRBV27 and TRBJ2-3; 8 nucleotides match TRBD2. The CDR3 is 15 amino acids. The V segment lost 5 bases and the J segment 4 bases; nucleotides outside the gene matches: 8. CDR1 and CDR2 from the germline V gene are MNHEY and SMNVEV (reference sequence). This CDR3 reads CASSGPAGVADTQYF. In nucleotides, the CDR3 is TGTGCCAGCAGTGGCCCAGCGGGAGTAGCAGATACGCAGTATTTT.

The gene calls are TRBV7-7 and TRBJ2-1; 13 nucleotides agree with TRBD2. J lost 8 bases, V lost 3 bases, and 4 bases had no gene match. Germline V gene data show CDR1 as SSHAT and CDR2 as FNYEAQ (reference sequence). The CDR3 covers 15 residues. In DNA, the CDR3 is TGTGCCAGCAGCTTCGGACTAGCGGGAGAGTATGAGCAGTTCTTC. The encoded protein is CASSFGLAGEYEQFF.

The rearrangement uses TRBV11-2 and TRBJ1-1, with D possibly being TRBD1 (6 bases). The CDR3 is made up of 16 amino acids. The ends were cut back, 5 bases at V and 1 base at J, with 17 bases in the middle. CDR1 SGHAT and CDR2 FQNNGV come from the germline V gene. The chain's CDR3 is CASSLTPTGRNTEAFF. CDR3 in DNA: TGTGCCAGCAGCCTAACACCGACAGGAAGGAACACTGAAGCTTTCTTT.

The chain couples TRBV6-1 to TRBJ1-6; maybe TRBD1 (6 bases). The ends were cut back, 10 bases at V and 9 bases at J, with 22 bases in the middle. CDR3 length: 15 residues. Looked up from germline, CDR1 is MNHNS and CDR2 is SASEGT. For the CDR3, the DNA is TGTGCCACCGAGCCTCCCGACAGGCTCACTTCACCCCTCCACTTT. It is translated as CATEPPDRLTSPLHF.

CDR3 in DNA: TGCAGCGTTGTTCAGGATCTTTCTGATACGCAGTATTTT. Encoded protein: CSVVQDLSDTQYF. The chain combines TRBV29-1 with TRBJ2-3; D gene uncertain. Germline V gene sequence: CDR1 SQVTM, CDR2 ANQGSEA. The CDR3 is made up of 13 amino acids. V lost 4 bases, J lost 6 bases, and 14 bases lay in between.

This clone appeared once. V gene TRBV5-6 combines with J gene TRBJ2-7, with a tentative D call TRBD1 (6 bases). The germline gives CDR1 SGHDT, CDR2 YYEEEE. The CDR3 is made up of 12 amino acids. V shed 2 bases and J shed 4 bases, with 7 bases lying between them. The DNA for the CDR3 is TGTGCCAGCAGCTTACAGGGTTACGAGCAGTACTTC. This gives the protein CASSLQGYEQYF.

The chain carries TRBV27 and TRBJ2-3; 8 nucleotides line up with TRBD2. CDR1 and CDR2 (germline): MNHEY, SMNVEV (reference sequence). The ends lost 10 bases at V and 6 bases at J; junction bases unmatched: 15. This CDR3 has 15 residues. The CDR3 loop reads CAIIKRGIPYDTQYF. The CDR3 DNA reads TGTGCCATAATCAAGCGGGGGATTCCGTATGATACGCAGTATTTT.

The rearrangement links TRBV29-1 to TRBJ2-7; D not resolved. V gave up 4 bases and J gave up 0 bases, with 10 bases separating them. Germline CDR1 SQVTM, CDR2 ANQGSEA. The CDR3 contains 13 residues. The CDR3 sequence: CSVGTASSYEQYF. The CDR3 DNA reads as TGCAGCGTTGGGACGGCGAGCTCCTACGAGCAGTACTTC.

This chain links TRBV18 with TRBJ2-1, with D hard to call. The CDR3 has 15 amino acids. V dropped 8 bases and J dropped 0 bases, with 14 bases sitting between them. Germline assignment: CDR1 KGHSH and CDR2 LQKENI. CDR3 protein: CASRPGLYSYNEQFF. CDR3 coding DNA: TGTGCCAGCAGACCGGGCCTCTACTCCTACAATGAGCAGTTCTTC.

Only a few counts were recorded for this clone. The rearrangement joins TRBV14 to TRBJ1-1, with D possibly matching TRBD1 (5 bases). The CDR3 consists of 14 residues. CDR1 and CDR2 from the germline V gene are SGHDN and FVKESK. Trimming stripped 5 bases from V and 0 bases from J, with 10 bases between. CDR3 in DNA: TGTGCCAGCAGCTCCTTGGGGCTGAACACTGAAGCTTTCTTT. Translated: CASSSLGLNTEAFF.

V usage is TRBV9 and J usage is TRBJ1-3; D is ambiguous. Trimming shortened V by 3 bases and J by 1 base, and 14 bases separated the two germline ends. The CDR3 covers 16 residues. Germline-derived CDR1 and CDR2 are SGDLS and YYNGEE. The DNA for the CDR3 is TGTGCCAGCAGCGCACCCACATCCAGTTCTGGAAACACCATATATTTT. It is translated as CASSAPTSSSGNTIYF.

CDR3: CASSSTPDTQYF. The DNA of the CDR3 is TGTGCCAGCAGCTCGACCCCAGATACGCAGTATTTT. The chain joins TRBV7-9 to TRBJ2-3, with D unclear. CDR3 length: 12 amino acids. V dropped 4 bases and J dropped 4 bases, with 6 bases sitting between them. Germline CDR1 SEHNR, CDR2 FQNEAQ (reference sequence). The complete variable domain, with remaining parts taken from reference TRBV7-9 and TRBJ2-3, reads DTGVSQNPRHKITKRGQNVTFRCDPISEHNRLYWYRQTLGQGPEFLTYFQNEAQLEKSRLLSDRFSAERPKGSFSTLEIQRTEQGDSAMYLCASSSTPDTQYFGPGTRLTVL.

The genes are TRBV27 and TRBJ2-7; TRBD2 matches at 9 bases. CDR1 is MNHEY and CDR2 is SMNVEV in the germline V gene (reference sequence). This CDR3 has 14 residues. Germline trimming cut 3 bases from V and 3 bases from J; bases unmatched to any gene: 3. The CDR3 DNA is TGTGCCAGCAGTTTTTTTAGCGGGAGCTACGAGCAGTACTTC. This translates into CASSFFSGSYEQYF.

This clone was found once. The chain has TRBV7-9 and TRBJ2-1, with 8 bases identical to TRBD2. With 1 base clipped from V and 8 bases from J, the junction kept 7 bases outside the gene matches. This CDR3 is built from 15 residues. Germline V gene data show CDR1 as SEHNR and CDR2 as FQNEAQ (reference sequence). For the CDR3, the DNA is TGTGCCAGCAGCTTAGGGGGACTAGTGATGGATGAGCAGTTCTTC. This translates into CASSLGGLVMDEQFF. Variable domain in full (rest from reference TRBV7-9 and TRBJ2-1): DTGVSQNPRHKITKRGQNVTFRCDPISEHNRLYWYRQTLGQGPEFLTYFQNEAQLEKSRLLSDRFSAERPKGSFSTLEIQRTEQGDSAMYLCASSLGGLVMDEQFFGPGTRLTVL.

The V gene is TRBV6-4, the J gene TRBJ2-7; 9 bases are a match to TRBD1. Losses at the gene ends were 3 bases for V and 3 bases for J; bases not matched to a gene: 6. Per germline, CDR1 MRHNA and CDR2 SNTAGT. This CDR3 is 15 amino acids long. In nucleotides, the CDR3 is TGTGCCAGCAGTGAAAGACAGGGGGGAAGCTACGAGCAGTACTTC. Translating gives CASSERQGGSYEQYF.

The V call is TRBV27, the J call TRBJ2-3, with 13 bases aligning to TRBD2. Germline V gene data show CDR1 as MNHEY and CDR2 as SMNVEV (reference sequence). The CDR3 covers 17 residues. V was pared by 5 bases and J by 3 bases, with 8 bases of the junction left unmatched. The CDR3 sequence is CASSLGLAGLLTDTQYF. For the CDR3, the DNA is TGTGCCAGCAGTCTGGGACTAGCGGGATTATTAACAGATACGCAGTATTTT.

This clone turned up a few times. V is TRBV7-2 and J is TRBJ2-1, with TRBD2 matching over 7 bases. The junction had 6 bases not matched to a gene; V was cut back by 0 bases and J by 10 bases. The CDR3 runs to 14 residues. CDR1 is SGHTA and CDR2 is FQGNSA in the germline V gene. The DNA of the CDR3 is TGTGCCAGCAGCTTAGCGGGAGGGCTAGAGGAGCAGTTCTTC. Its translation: CASSLAGGLEEQFF.